This T cell receptor beta chain was identified in a study of CD8 T cells in ankylosing spondylitis. In this sample, this clonotype turned up many times. No antigen is known for it. Study-wide findings and caveats: Peripheral blood samples showed relatively rare disease-linked clones, and these clones were CD8+.

TCRdb passed the 5' RACE reads through MiXCR, listing each CDR3 protein once. The data hold around 35,000 distinct CDR3 sequences, with roughly 9.6% observed a single time. V gave up 3 bases and J gave up 4 bases, with 14 bases separating them. Germline V gene sequence: CDR1 SGHRS, CDR2 YFSETQ. There are 14 residues in the CDR3. V is TRBV5-1 and J is TRBJ2-7; possibly TRBD2 for D (5 bases). The TCR originated in a male donor with ankylosing spondylitis. Material: synovial fluid, either unsorted or a sorted T cell fraction (not recorded which). CDR3 in amino acids: CASSYTGGGYEQYF. CDR3 coding DNA: TGCGCCAGCAGCTATACGGGCGGCGGGTACGAGCAGTACTTC.